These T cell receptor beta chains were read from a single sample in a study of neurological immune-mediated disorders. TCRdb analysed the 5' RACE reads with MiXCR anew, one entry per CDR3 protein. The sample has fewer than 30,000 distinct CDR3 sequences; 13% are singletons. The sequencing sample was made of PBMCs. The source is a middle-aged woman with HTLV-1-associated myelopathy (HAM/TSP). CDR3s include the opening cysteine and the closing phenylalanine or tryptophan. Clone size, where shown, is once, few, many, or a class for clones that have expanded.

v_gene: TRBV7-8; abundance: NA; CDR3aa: CVSIPWDRVVNTEAFF
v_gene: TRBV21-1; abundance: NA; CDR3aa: CASSPRARGSNQPQHF
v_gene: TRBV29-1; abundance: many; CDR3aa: CSVGTGDGYTF
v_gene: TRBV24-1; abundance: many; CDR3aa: CATSDNQGDISDTQYF
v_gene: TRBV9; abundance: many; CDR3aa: CASSLGGGNTEAFF
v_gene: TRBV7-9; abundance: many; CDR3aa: CASSFGGWQPQHF
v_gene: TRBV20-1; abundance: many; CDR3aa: CSAGSSSGGAGETQYF
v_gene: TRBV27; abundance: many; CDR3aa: CASSRTSGGSSTDTQYF
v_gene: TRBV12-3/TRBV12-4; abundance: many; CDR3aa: CASAKGGGSYNEQFF
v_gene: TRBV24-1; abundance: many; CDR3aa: CATSDSGTGGSGANVLTF
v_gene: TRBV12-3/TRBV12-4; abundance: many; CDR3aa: CASSFGGTGYGYTF
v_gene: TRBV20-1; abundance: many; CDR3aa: CSARPMDRNSGNTIYF
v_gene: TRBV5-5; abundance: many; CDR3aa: CASSLTGGINTGELFF
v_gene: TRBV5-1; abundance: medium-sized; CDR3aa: CASSLMGQSRETQYF
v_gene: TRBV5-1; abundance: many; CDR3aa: CASSRTSGANTGELFF
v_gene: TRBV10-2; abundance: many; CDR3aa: CASSATPNQPQHF
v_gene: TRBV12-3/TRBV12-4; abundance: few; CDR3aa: CVSSPGGSEAFF
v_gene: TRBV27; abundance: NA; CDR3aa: CVRSLGGMCTEAFF
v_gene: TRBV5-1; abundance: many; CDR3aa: CASSLAGQGGNEQYF
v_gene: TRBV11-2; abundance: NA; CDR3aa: CASSSLPTGNQPQHF
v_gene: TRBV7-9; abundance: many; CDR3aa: CASSLGDSGAPDTQYF
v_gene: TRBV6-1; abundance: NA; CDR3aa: CSSIEATGGADTQYF
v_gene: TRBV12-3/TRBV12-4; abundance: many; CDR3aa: CASSRTGLGYGYTF
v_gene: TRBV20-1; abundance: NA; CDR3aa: CSARDLKGGTQYF
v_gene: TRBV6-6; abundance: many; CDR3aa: CASSYPASGGYNEQFF
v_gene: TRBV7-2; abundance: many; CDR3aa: CASSLRVAGAYNEQFF
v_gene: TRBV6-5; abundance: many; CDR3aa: CASSFRPPGELFF
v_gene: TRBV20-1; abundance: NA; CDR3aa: CSASRNTQYF
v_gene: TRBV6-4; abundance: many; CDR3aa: CASRRIAGTANTEAFF
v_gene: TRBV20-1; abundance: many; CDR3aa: CSARDTGVGTDTQYF
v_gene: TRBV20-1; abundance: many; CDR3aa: CSAQTSGGPDTQYF
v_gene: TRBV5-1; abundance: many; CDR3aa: CASSLSRADTQYF
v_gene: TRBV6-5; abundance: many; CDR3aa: CASRTWETQYF
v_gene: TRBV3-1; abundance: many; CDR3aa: CASSQDHQSEKLFF
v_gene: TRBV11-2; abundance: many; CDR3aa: CASSGTGIADTQYF
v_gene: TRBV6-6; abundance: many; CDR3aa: CASSRGQGVPQHF
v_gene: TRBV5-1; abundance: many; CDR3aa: CASSSSGGAFLSGANVLTF
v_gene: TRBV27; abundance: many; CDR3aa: CASSGFSDRATDTQYF
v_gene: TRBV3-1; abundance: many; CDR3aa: CASSQVNTEAFF
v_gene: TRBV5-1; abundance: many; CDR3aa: CASTLASSTDTQYF
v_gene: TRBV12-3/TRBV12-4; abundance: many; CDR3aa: CASSFRGLPGLGVKGETQYF
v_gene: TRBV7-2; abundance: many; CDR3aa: CASSRGRGDTQYF
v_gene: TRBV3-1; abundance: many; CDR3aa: CASSVERPYGYTF
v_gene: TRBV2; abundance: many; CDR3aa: CASRPQETQYF
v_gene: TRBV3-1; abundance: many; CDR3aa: CASSPRDRAPGGYGYTF
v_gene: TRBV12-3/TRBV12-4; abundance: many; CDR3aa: CASSLGDTPRLF
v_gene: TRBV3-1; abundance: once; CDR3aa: CASRTLGKVTQYF